Each of the 31 T cell receptor beta chains below was sequenced from the same sample in a study of beta chain features in type 1 diabetes. Expressed TCRB transcripts were sequenced, since all the RNA that had been isolated was reverse transcribed. TCRdb's table, derived via immunoSEQ multiplex PCR, lists solely in-frame clones and lacks some. This table has around 320,000 clones, 11% to 15% appearing once. Sequencing was carried out using central memory CD4+ T cells from blood. All receptors derive from a man aged 30 to 45 in good health.

This clone came up a few times. The genes are TRBV7-2 and TRBJ2-7; D remains ambiguous. Germline V lookup: CDR1 SGHTA, CDR2 FQGNSA. V dropped 8 bases and J dropped 2 bases, with 7 bases sitting between them. CDR3 length equals 11 residues. DNA of the CDR3: TGTGCCAGCCAGACGACCTACGAGCAGTACTTC. Translation gives CASQTTYEQYF. Using reference TRBV7-2 and TRBJ2-7 for the parts outside the CDR3, the full variable domain is GAGVSQSPSNKVTEKGKDVELRCDPISGHTALYWYRQSLGQGLEFLIYFQGNSAPDKSGLPSDRFSAERTGGSVSTLTIQRTQQEDSAVYLCASQTTYEQYFGPGTRLTVT.

V gene TRBV6-1 combines with J gene TRBJ2-7; TRBD2 agrees at 12 bases. Germline assignment: CDR1 MNHNS and CDR2 SASEGT. V gave up 6 bases and J gave up 0 bases; unmatched junction bases: 0. The CDR3 totals 14 residues. In DNA, the CDR3 is TGTGCCAGCAGGACTAGCGGGAGCTCCTACGAGCAGTACGTC. As protein: CASRTSGSSYEQYV.

The CDR3 loop is CASSYAPGGEQFF. The CDR3 DNA reads TGTGCCAGCAGTTACGCTCCGGGGGGCGAGCAGTTCTTC. The chain employs TRBV6-6 and TRBJ2-1; possible D gene TRBD2, 7 bases. There are 13 residues in the CDR3. CDR1 is MNHNY and CDR2 is SVGAGI in the germline V gene (reference sequence). V lost 2 bases to trimming and J lost 10 bases, with 12 bases between them.

The rearrangement links TRBV5-8 to TRBJ2-4; TRBD2 might be the D (6 bases). Germline V CDR1 and CDR2: SGHTS, YDEGEE. V gave up 4 bases and J gave up 8 bases, with 19 bases separating them. The CDR3 consists of 15 residues. This chain's CDR3 is CASSPGGTKRDIQYF. CDR3 nucleotide sequence: TGTGCCAGCAGCCCCGGGGGAACGAAACGGGACATTCAGTACTTC.

The chain combines TRBV19 with TRBJ2-3; unclear D gene. Germline V gene sequence: CDR1 LNHDA, CDR2 SQIVND (reference sequence). The CDR3 covers 13 residues. With 6 bases removed from V and 2 bases from J, the gap between germline ends came to 9 bases. CDR3 loop: CASRDYFTDTQYF. CDR3 nucleotides: TGTGCCAGTAGGGATTATTTCACAGATACGCAGTATTTT.

This clone has at least ten counts. The chain links TRBV19 to TRBJ1-5, with 9 bases that match TRBD1. V lost 5 bases and J lost 4; bases outside the gene matches: 6. Germline lookup yields CDR1 LNHDA and CDR2 SQIVND (reference sequence). This CDR3 has 15 residues. CDR3 protein: CASSGTGGANQPQHF. The CDR3, as DNA: TGTGCCAGTAGTGGCACAGGGGGCGCGAATCAGCCCCAGCATTTT.

V and J are TRBV7-8 and TRBJ2-1; D is possibly TRBD1 (6 bases). This CDR3 spans 17 amino acids. V lost 5 bases and J 0 bases, leaving 17 bases between the germline ends. The germline gives CDR1 SGHVS, CDR2 FQNEAQ. The CDR3 DNA reads as TGTGCCAGCAGCACATACAGGGAAATAGACTCCTACAATGAGCAGTTCTTC. Residues: CASSTYREIDSYNEQFF.

A few counts support this clone. The chain carries TRBV6-1 and TRBJ1-4, with no clear D. The germline CDR1 and CDR2 sequences are MNHNS and SASEGT. The CDR3 has 13 amino acids. Trimming removed 7 bases at V and 3 bases at J, with 9 bases between. Here the CDR3 DNA reads TGTGCCAGCAAGACGACACCTAATGAAAAACTGTTTTTT. Protein product: CASKTTPNEKLFF.

This clone was recorded a few times. The CDR3 does not end in the conserved phenylalanine or tryptophan, so this is likely a read error. Because the CDR3's place on the DNA is in doubt, the DNA is left out and the CDR3 is given as listed by TCRdb. CDR3 region: CARSLPGGLI. The chain employs TRBV5-3 and TRBJ1-1. Being an ORF, TRBV5-3 has a function that is uncertain. Ends included, the CDR3 has 10 residues.

This clone turned up a few times. The chain couples TRBV11-2 to TRBJ1-3; D call uncertain. CDR3 size: 15 residues. CDR1 and CDR2 (germline): SGHAT, FQNNGV. Trimming took off 2 bases at V and 0 bases at J, with 8 bases between the two ends. The CDR3 DNA reads TGTGCCAGCAGCTTATGGGCCGCCTCTGGAAACACCATATATTTT. This encodes CASSLWAASGNTIYF.

This clone was detected ten times or more. The chain joins TRBV11-2 to TRBJ2-7; 7 bases map to TRBD2. CDR1 and CDR2 (germline): SGHAT, FQNNGV. Trimming removed 3 bases from V and 5 bases from J; junction bases left unmatched: 13. This CDR3 has 16 residues. In nucleotides, the CDR3 is TGTGCCAGCAGCTTGGCCATGGGGGGGAACGAACACGAGCAGTACTTC. Its protein product is CASSLAMGGNEHEQYF. The full variable domain, in which reference TRBV11-2 and TRBJ2-7 provide the parts outside the CDR3, is EAGVAQSPRYKIIEKRQSVAFWCNPISGHATLYWYQQILGQGPKLLIQFQNNGVVDDSQLPKDRFSAERLKGVDSTLKIQPAKLEDSAVYLCASSLAMGGNEHEQYFGPGTRLTVT.

This clone turned up a few times. The chain links TRBV19 to TRBJ1-1; 10 bases are a match to TRBD1. CDR1 and CDR2 (germline): LNHDA, SQIVND (reference sequence). J was trimmed by 7 bases and V by 5 bases; bases with no gene match: 7. The CDR3 runs 14 residues. The CDR3 DNA reads as TGTGCCAGTAGTTTCAGACAGGGGGCCAGTGAAGCTTTCTTT. It specifies CASSFRQGASEAFF.

This clone was found a few times. The chain couples TRBV28 to TRBJ1-5, with 9 bases matching TRBD1. The CDR3 runs to 14 residues. Trimming took 5 bases from V and 9 from J; bases not matched to a gene: 8. Germline assignment: CDR1 MDHEN and CDR2 SYDVKM. The CDR3 DNA follows: TGTGCCAGCAGTCCGGACAGGGGACGGGGGCCCCAGCATTTT. This gives the protein CASSPDRGRGPQHF.

This clone has only a few counts. The CDR3 here is CASTSSGQYTGELFF. The CDR3, as DNA: TGTGCCAGTACCTCATCGGGCCAATACACCGGGGAGCTGTTTTTT. This chain connects TRBV19 to TRBJ2-2; D unclear. Trimming left V 7 bases short and J 3 bases short, with 15 bases between. From germline, CDR1 is LNHDA and CDR2 SQIVND (reference sequence). The CDR3 is 15 amino acids.

In this sample, this clone turned up a few times. V gene TRBV4-3 combines with J gene TRBJ1-4; TRBD1 matches at 7 bases. The CDR3 loop spans 13 amino acids. The V gene's germline CDR1 is LGHNA and CDR2 YSLEER. Trimming cost V 4 bases and J 8 bases; bases outside gene matches: 4. The CDR3 DNA follows: TGCGCCAGCAGCCGTATGGACAGGGAAAAACTGTTTTTT. Protein sequence: CASSRMDREKLFF.

The chain employs TRBV5-4 and TRBJ1-4, with D unclear. The length of the CDR3 is 15 residues. Trimming left V 4 bases short and J 4 bases short, with 14 bases between. In germline, CDR1 is SGHNT, CDR2 YYREEE (reference sequence). In nucleotides, the CDR3 is TGTGCCAGCAGCCTACGAGGAAGCTATAATGAAAAACTGTTTTTT. Protein product: CASSLRGSYNEKLFF. The full variable domain, with the rest looked up from reference TRBV5-4 and TRBJ1-4, is ETGVTQSPTHLIKTRGQQVTLRCSSQSGHNTVSWYQQALGQGPQFIFQYYREEENGRGNFPPRFSGLQFPNYSSELNVNALELDDSALYLCASSLRGSYNEKLFFGSGTQLSVL.

Only one count was recorded for this clone. Other DNA sequences of this sample code for an identical CDR3. This rearrangement joins TRBV10-3 to TRBJ2-1; 8 nucleotides match TRBD2. V dropped 2 bases and J dropped 0; count of bases not matched to a gene: 0. The germline V gene encodes CDR1 ENHRY and CDR2 SYGVKD. This CDR3 region has 15 residues. CDR3 amino acids: CAISETSGSYNEQFF. CDR3 nucleotides: TGTGCCATCAGTGAGACTAGCGGCTCCTACAATGAGCAGTTCTTC.

This chain links TRBV30 with TRBJ1-5, with TRBD1 identical over 7 bases. The CDR3 is 13 amino acids. J lost 3 bases, V lost 5 bases, and 4 bases had no gene match. CDR1 is GTSNPN, CDR2 SVGIG, per germline (reference sequence). CDR3 sequence reads: CAWQTGPNQPQHF. In nucleotides, the CDR3 is TGTGCCTGGCAGACAGGGCCCAATCAGCCCCAGCATTTT.

About this clone: One end of the junction varies from germline; a read error may be responsible. The chain carries TRBV5-4 and TRBJ2-5, with 13 bases identical to TRBD2. Germline V CDR1 and CDR2: SGHNT, YYREEE (reference sequence). The CDR3 consists of 16 residues. The CDR3 loop reads CASAPGTSGEGETQYF. CDR3 in DNA: TGCGCCAGCGCTCCCGGGACTAGCGGGGAGGGGGAGACCCAGTACTTC.

This clone was observed many times. The rearrangement joins TRBV7-2 to TRBJ2-6, with D uncertain. Germline lookup yields CDR1 SGHTA and CDR2 FQGNSA. The germline V and J ends were trimmed by 5 bases and 2 bases, with 4 bases remaining between them. The CDR3 is 13 amino acids. As DNA, the CDR3 is TGTGCCAGCAGCCCCGCTGGGGCCAACGTCCTGACTTTC. Its protein is CASSPAGANVLTF.

This clone was seen many times. This chain links TRBV5-1 with TRBJ2-7; possible D gene TRBD2, 5 bases. Between the trimmed V and J ends, which lost 0 bases and 2 bases, there was a span of 12 bases. This CDR3 is 15 amino acids long. In germline, CDR1 is SGHRS, CDR2 YFSETQ. In nucleotides, the CDR3 is TGCGCCAGCAGCTTGGACGGGAAAAGGCCCTACGAGCAGTACTTC. Translation: CASSLDGKRPYEQYF.

This clone came up many times. The V and J genes are TRBV7-9 and TRBJ2-7; 8 nucleotides line up with TRBD1. Germline loops: CDR1 SEHNR, CDR2 FQNEAQ (reference sequence). V shed 5 bases, J shed 3 bases, and the junction held 3 bases outside the gene matches. The CDR3 totals 13 residues. In DNA, the CDR3 is TGTGCCAGCAGCGGACAGGGTTTCTACGAGCAGTACGTC. This gives the protein CASSGQGFYEQYV.

The sample holds a few counts of this clone. V and J are TRBV11-2 and TRBJ2-3; D is unresolved. The CDR3 is 13 amino acids. In germline, CDR1 is SGHAT, CDR2 FQNNGV. The V and J ends lost 7 bases and 3 bases respectively, with 11 bases between them. CDR3 amino acids: CASKGRPTDTQYF. The CDR3 DNA follows: TGTGCCAGCAAGGGCCGTCCGACAGATACGCAGTATTTT.

This clone has a handful of counts. The V call is TRBV23-1, the J call TRBJ1-1; D is unclear. TRBV23-1 counts as an open reading frame of uncertain function. This CDR3 is built from 19 residues. V lost 2 bases and J lost 1, with 23 bases in between. The CDR3 sequence: CASSQPSPAGEQQNTEAFF. In nucleotides, the CDR3 is TGCGCCAGCAGTCAACCTTCGCCGGCCGGAGAGCAGCAGAACACTGAAGCTTTCTTT.

V gene TRBV12-5 combines with J gene TRBJ1-5; no definite D call. This CDR3 is built from 14 residues. Trimming took off 6 bases at V and 3 bases at J, with 12 bases between the two ends. Germline values: CDR1 LGHNT, CDR2 FRNRAP. The DNA of the CDR3 is TGTGCTAGTGGATCGGACGGATACAATCAGCCCCAGCATTTT. Residues: CASGSDGYNQPQHF.

There are a few counts of this clone. The chain uses TRBV4-1 and TRBJ2-5; D is possibly TRBD2 (5 bases). Germline CDR1 MGHRA, CDR2 YSYEKL. Trimming cost V 0 bases and J 5 bases, with 19 bases left between them. This CDR3 is 17 amino acids long. CDR3: CASSQDLVGANWETQYF. The CDR3 DNA follows: TGCGCCAGCAGCCAAGATCTCGTGGGAGCGAATTGGGAGACCCAGTACTTC.

Worth noting for this clone: Other DNA variants within this sample encode the same CDR3. This chain connects TRBV6-5 to TRBJ1-1; D not resolved. Trimming cost V 6 bases and J 3 bases, with 11 bases left between them. Germline V gene data show CDR1 as MNHEY and CDR2 as SVGAGI. The CDR3 spans 13 residues. CDR3 nucleotides: TGTGCCAGCAGGCCCAGAACGTACACTGAAGCTTTCTTT. It codes for CASRPRTYTEAFF.

In nucleotides, the CDR3 is TGTGCCAGCAGCTTTGCCGGGACTAGCAGAAACAATGAGCAGTTCTTC. It encodes CASSFAGTSRNNEQFF. The V call is TRBV5-6, the J call TRBJ2-1; 9 nucleotides line up with TRBD2. The CDR3 covers 16 residues. V shed 2 bases and J 5 bases; nucleotides not matched to a gene: 8. Germline loops: CDR1 SGHDT, CDR2 YYEEEE.

There are a few counts of this clone. The chain has TRBV11-3 and TRBJ2-3; 7 bases are shared with TRBD1. V shed 5 bases, J shed 3 bases, and the junction held 11 bases outside the gene matches. Germline V lookup: CDR1 SGHNT, CDR2 YENEEA. This CDR3 spans 16 amino acids. CDR3 coding DNA: TGTGCCAGCAGCCTACCCCGGAAGACAGGGACAGATACGCAGTATTTT. Translation gives CASSLPRKTGTDTQYF.

The CDR3 region is CASSPQGSYEQYV. CDR3 nucleotides: TGTGCCAGCAGCCCCCAAGGTTCCTACGAGCAGTACGTC. V usage is TRBV5-4 and J usage is TRBJ2-7; D gene uncertain. This CDR3 is built from 13 residues. CDR1 is SGHNT and CDR2 is YYREEE in the germline V gene (reference sequence). V was trimmed by 4 bases and J by 1 base, leaving 9 bases between them.

This clone was detected only a few times. The CDR3 DNA reads TGTGCCAGCAGCCCTCCGGGACAGGGGCTGGCGCAGTACTTC. It yields the protein CASSPPGQGLAQYF. The genes are TRBV5-6 and TRBJ2-5, with 10 bases matching TRBD1. The CDR3 is 14 residues long. Germline V gene sequence: CDR1 SGHDT, CDR2 YYEEEE. V lost 4 bases, J lost 11 bases, and 11 bases stayed unmatched.